The present T cell receptor beta chain was sequenced within a study of Ad26.COV2.S vaccination and SARS-CoV-2 variants. Study-wide results and limits: Substantial post-vaccination breadth of spike-specific CD8+ and CD4+ T cell responses was reported.

The method was immunoSEQ multiplex PCR; TCRdb's version includes in-frame clones alone and lacks a portion of them. The sample carries about 330,000 clones, about nine tenths recorded once. The treatment here: roughly 20 received Ad26.COV2.S at low or high dose, single or two shots; 5 received placebo; per-sample allocation not given. Material that was analyzed had been drawn on day 63 after the first vaccine or placebo injection. Whoever gave the sample was an adult aged 18-55 years in Boston. This CDR3 comprises 12 residues. V lost 0 bases to trimming and J lost 7 bases, with 5 bases between them. Germline CDR1 is SGDLS and CDR2 is YYNGEE. Concerning this clone: The antigen is not known.

The source material was peripheral blood, sampled in a trial of Ad26.COV2.S vaccine versus placebo. The rearrangement uses TRBV9 and TRBJ2-1, with D hard to call. The clonotype comes from a person between 18 and 65 years old who received the Ad26.COV2.S COVID-19 vaccine or a placebo. The CDR3 sequence: CASSVVNNEQFF. As DNA, the CDR3 is TGTGCCAGCAGCGTAGTGAATAATGAGCAGTTCTTC.